The 23 T cell receptor beta chains below were found in one sample sequenced in a study of blood T cell repertoires in COVID-19. The table came from immunoSEQ multiplex PCR; TCRdb's copy has only in-frame clones and leaves some out. In the table there are 130,000 or so clones, 80% to 90% of which are singletons. Sequenced material: peripheral blood. These receptors were obtained from a woman in her forties or fifties with acute or convalescent COVID-19.

The chain joins TRBV3-1 (or the pseudogene TRBV3-2) to TRBJ2-7, with TRBD1 as a possible D gene (5 bases). The CDR3 has 15 residues. From germline, CDR1 is LGHDT and CDR2 YNNKEL (reference sequence). V was trimmed by 0 bases and J by 0 bases, leaving 9 bases between them. CDR3 in amino acids: CASSQDQGSSYEQYF. The DNA of the CDR3 is TGTGCCAGCAGCCAAGATCAGGGCAGCTCCTACGAGCAGTACTTC.

The chain couples TRBV6-5 to TRBJ1-6; D is unclear. Trimming left V 5 bases short and J 7 bases short, with 12 bases between. Per germline, CDR1 MNHEY and CDR2 SVGAGI. This CDR3 is 14 amino acids long. CDR3: CASSLEGGNSPLHF. For the CDR3, the DNA is TGTGCCAGCAGTCTTGAAGGAGGGAATTCACCCCTCCACTTT.

The V call is TRBV30, the J call TRBJ2-1; TRBD2 agrees at 9 bases. The germline V gene has CDR1 GTSNPN and CDR2 SVGIG (reference sequence). The CDR3 covers 15 residues. V gave up 3 bases and J gave up 0 bases; unmatched junction bases: 3. For the CDR3, the DNA is TGTGCCTGGAGAGCGGGGGGCCGCTCCTACAATGAGCAGTTCTTC. Translation gives CAWRAGGRSYNEQFF.

V and J are TRBV20-1 and TRBJ2-7; 8 nucleotides agree with TRBD2. From germline, CDR1 is DFQATT and CDR2 SNEGSKA (reference sequence). J was trimmed by 6 bases and V by 3 bases; bases with no gene match: 10. CDR3 length equals 14 residues. CDR3 loop: CSASNPGLVLEQYF. For the CDR3, the DNA is TGCAGTGCTAGTAACCCGGGACTAGTACTCGAGCAGTACTTC.

The chain uses TRBV9 and TRBJ2-7; D unresolved. Germline V lookup: CDR1 SGDLS, CDR2 YYNGEE. The CDR3 sequence is 15 residues long. The V end was cut by 0 bases, the J end by 0 bases, with 10 bases between. This CDR3 reads CASSVDLRSSYEQYF. Here the CDR3 DNA reads TGTGCCAGCAGCGTAGACCTACGATCCTCCTACGAGCAGTACTTC.

This CDR3 is CASSPRGQGSEQYF. The CDR3 bases are TGTGCCAGCAGTCCACGGGGACAGGGCTCCGAGCAGTACTTC. The chain carries TRBV2 and TRBJ2-7; 9 bases match TRBD1. The CDR3 extends over 14 amino acids. Losses at the gene ends were 5 bases for V and 6 bases for J; bases not matched to a gene: 8. From germline, CDR1 is SNHLY and CDR2 FYNNEI. Complete variable domain (other parts from reference TRBV2 and TRBJ2-7): EPEVTQTPSHQVTQMGQEVILRCVPISNHLYFYWYRQILGQKVEFLVSFYNNEISEKSEIFDDQFSVERPDGSNFTLKIRSTKLEDSAMYFCASSPRGQGSEQYFGPGTRLTVT.

V and J are TRBV24-1 and TRBJ2-1, with a possible D match to TRBD2 (7 bases). The CDR3 runs to 16 residues. The germline gives CDR1 KGHDR, CDR2 SFDVKD. V shed 5 bases and J shed 2 bases, with 15 bases lying between them. The CDR3, as DNA: TGTGCCACCAGTGGACTTGCGGGGGCTCCCTACAATGAGCAGTTCTTC. Translated: CATSGLAGAPYNEQFF.

The V and J genes are TRBV19 and TRBJ2-5; 8 bases are a match to TRBD1. The V and J ends lost 8 bases and 2 bases, in that order; junction bases with no gene match: 10. Looked up from germline, CDR1 is LNHDA and CDR2 is SQIVND (reference sequence). This CDR3 comprises 15 residues. The CDR3 region has the DNA TGTGCCAGTCGCAAGAACAGGGGGGAACAAGAGACCCAGTACTTC. Its protein product is CASRKNRGEQETQYF.

The chain couples TRBV19 to TRBJ1-3; D is undetermined. The germline CDR1 and CDR2 sequences are LNHDA and SQIVND (reference sequence). V was pared by 2 bases and J by 8 bases, with 13 bases between. The CDR3 runs 14 residues. Written as DNA, the CDR3 is TGTGCCAGTAGTATATTTCCCGACGGGTACACCATATATTTT. Protein: CASSIFPDGYTIYF.

The rearrangement joins TRBV18 to TRBJ2-3; D gene ambiguous. The germline V and J ends were trimmed by 2 bases and 4 bases, with 13 bases remaining between them. This CDR3 comprises 15 residues. Germline CDR1 KGHSH, CDR2 LQKENI. CDR3 DNA sequence: TGTGCCAGCTCACCAGTCTCCGCCGCGGCAGATACGCAGTATTTT. This sequence encodes CASSPVSAAADTQYF.

The V gene is TRBV6-2 or TRBV6-3, the J gene TRBJ1-6, with 8 bases aligning to TRBD1. CDR3 length: 14 residues. J was trimmed by 10 bases and V by 6 bases; bases with no gene match: 8. Germline CDR1 reads MNHEY; CDR2 reads SVGEGT. The CDR3 DNA reads as TGTGCCAGCAGCAACGGACAGGGTGGCTCACCCCTCCACTTT. It encodes CASSNGQGGSPLHF.

The CDR3 bases are TGTGCCATCCGAAGCGCGGGGGCCGTGCCCTACGAGCAGTACTTC. Amino acid sequence: CAIRSAGAVPYEQYF. The chain uses TRBV28 and TRBJ2-7; tentatively, D is TRBD2 (7 bases). CDR1 MDHEN and CDR2 SYDVKM come from the germline V gene. CDR3 length: 15 amino acids. Trimming left V 10 bases short and J 2 bases short, with 21 bases between. Looking up the rest from reference TRBV28 and TRBJ2-7 gives the full variable domain: DVKVTQSSRYLVKRTGEKVFLECVQDMDHENMFWYRQDPGLGLRLIYFSYDVKMKEKGDIPEGYSVSREKKERFSLILESASTNQTSMYLCAIRSAGAVPYEQYFGPGTRLTVT.

This clone occurred a few times. The chain combines TRBV10-2 with TRBJ1-1; D is unclear. Per the germline V gene, CDR1 is WSHSY and CDR2 is SAAADI. V dropped 0 bases and J dropped 1 base, with 15 bases sitting between them. The CDR3 runs to 17 residues. CDR3 in DNA: TGCGCCAGCAGTGAGTCCGGGATCACCCCCGGGAACACTGAAGCTTTCTTT. Residues: CASSESGITPGNTEAFF.

This chain joins TRBV29-1 and TRBJ2-5, with 9 bases lining up with TRBD1. The junction had 6 bases not matched to a gene; V was cut back by 5 bases and J by 5 bases. The CDR3 extends over 13 amino acids. Germline-derived CDR1 and CDR2 are SQVTM and ANQGSEA. This CDR3 is CSVPGQGLETQYF. The CDR3 nucleotides read TGCAGCGTTCCGGGACAGGGTTTGGAGACCCAGTACTTC.

The chain recombines TRBV7-2 with TRBJ2-1, with 12 bases that match TRBD2. V trimming: 5 bases; J trimming: 9 bases; junction bases outside the gene matches: 11. This CDR3 region has 16 residues. Germline CDR1 reads SGHTA; CDR2 reads FQGNSA. The CDR3: CASSLLRLAGGGEQFF. The CDR3 DNA is TGTGCCAGCAGCCTTCTGCGGCTAGCGGGAGGGGGTGAGCAGTTCTTC.

This sequence joins TRBV5-4 and TRBJ2-5; D uncertain. Germline CDR1 SGHNT, CDR2 YYREEE (reference sequence). The CDR3 contains 14 residues. V dropped 0 bases and J dropped 4 bases, with 10 bases sitting between them. In DNA, the CDR3 is TGTGCCAGCAGCTTGGCCGATGGGCGAGAGACCCAGTACTTC. This translates into CASSLADGRETQYF.

The V and J genes are TRBV6-2 or TRBV6-3 and TRBJ1-5; D uncertain. The CDR3 runs 14 residues. CDR1 is MNHEY and CDR2 is SVGEGT in the germline V gene. V was cut by 3 bases and J by 6 bases, with 12 bases left in between. CDR3 nucleotide sequence: TGTGCCAGCAGTTATCTGGAGGGAACTCAGCCCCAGCATTTT. Translating it yields CASSYLEGTQPQHF.

The chain joins TRBV6-8 to TRBJ1-5, with TRBD1 as a possible D gene (6 bases). CDR3 length equals 14 residues. V was shortened by 11 bases and J by 2 bases, with 16 bases between the two germline ends. Germline CDR1 reads MNHGY; CDR2 reads SAAAGT. The CDR3 sequence is CAALDSRGNQPQHF. Here the CDR3 DNA reads TGTGCCGCGTTGGACAGTCGCGGCAATCAGCCCCAGCATTTT.

V usage is TRBV27 and J usage is TRBJ2-7, with 7 bases identical to TRBD2. With V trimmed by 5 bases and J by 1 base, 5 bases remained unmatched. This CDR3 has 14 residues. Germline V gene sequence: CDR1 MNHEY, CDR2 SMNVEV (reference sequence). For the CDR3, the DNA is TGTGCCAGCAGTCCCGGGGGGAATTCCTACGAGCAGTACTTC. Encoded protein: CASSPGGNSYEQYF.

The V call is TRBV7-9, the J call TRBJ1-1, with D hard to call. Trimming removed 1 base at V and 5 bases at J, with 17 bases between. The CDR3 spans 16 residues. Per germline, CDR1 SEHNR and CDR2 FQNEAQ (reference sequence). In DNA form, the CDR3 reads TGTGCCAGCAGCTTAGAAGGAGGGAGACATGGAACTGAAGCTTTCTTT. Its translation is CASSLEGGRHGTEAFF.

The chain has TRBV27 and TRBJ1-5, with D perhaps matching TRBD1 (6 bases). Germline CDR1 reads MNHEY; CDR2 reads SMNVEV (reference sequence). This CDR3 spans 15 amino acids. The ends were cut back, 6 bases at V and 4 bases at J, with 16 bases in the middle. The CDR3 loop reads CASRSRGPGNQPQHF. The CDR3 DNA sequence: TGTGCCAGCAGAAGCAGGGGCCCCGGGAATCAGCCCCAGCATTTT.

The gene calls are TRBV28 and TRBJ1-5; no firm D call. Germline CDR1 MDHEN, CDR2 SYDVKM. Trimming removed 2 bases from V and 0 bases from J, with 2 bases in between. This CDR3 has 13 residues. The CDR3 nucleotides are TGTGCCAGCAGTTTACTTAGCAATCAGCCCCAGCATTTT. This translates into CASSLLSNQPQHF.

This clone has just one count. The genes are TRBV11-2 and TRBJ2-2, with 8 bases that match TRBD1. Germline CDR1 SGHAT, CDR2 FQNNGV. The J segment lost 2 bases and the V segment lost 8 bases, leaving 16 bases of the junction unmatched. This CDR3 region has 18 residues. The CDR3: CASRWRFVGQENTGELFF. The CDR3 bases are TGTGCCAGCCGCTGGAGATTTGTGGGACAGGAAAACACCGGGGAGCTGTTTTTT.